Detailed here is one T cell receptor (beta chain). The data belong to a study of Ad26.COV2.S vaccination and SARS-CoV-2 variants. Study in general: Intramuscularly, Ad26.COV2.S was given either once or twice, 56 days apart.

Treatment specified: about 20 received Ad26.COV2.S at low or high dose, single or two shots; five or six received placebo; per-sample allocation not given. Specimen acquisition occurred on day 63 following the initial vaccine or placebo injection. TCRdb keeps only in-frame clones here, not all; method: immunoSEQ multiplex PCR. The repertoire consists of some 300,000 clones, with around 85% occurring once and the leading ten covering 2% to 2.5%. V lost 7 bases and J 5 bases, leaving 9 bases between the germline ends. This CDR3 is 11 amino acids long. Germline V gives CDR1 SQVTM, CDR2 ANQGSEA. Sequences were derived from peripheral blood, sampled in a trial of Ad26.COV2.S vaccine versus placebo. V and J are TRBV29-1 and TRBJ1-3; D remains unclear. This clonotype originated in a person between 18 and 65 years old who received the Ad26.COV2.S COVID-19 vaccine or a placebo. CDR3 loop: CSGLLRNTIYF. In nucleotides, the CDR3 is TGCAGCGGATTGTTACGAAACACCATATATTTT.